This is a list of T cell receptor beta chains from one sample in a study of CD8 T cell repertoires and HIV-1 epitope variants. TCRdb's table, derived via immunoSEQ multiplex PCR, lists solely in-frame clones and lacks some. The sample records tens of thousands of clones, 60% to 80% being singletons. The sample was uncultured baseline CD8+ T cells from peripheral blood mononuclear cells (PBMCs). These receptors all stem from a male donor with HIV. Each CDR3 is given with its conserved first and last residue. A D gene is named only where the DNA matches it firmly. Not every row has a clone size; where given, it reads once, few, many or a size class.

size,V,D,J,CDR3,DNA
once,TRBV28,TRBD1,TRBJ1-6,CASSLVQGYNSPLHF,TGTGCCAGCAGTTTGGTACAGGGGTATAATTCACCCCTCCACTTT
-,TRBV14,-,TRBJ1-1,CASSQAGTGAFF,TGTGCCAGCAGCCAGGCCGGGACGGGAGCTTTCTTT
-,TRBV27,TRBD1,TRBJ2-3,CASSFRGFADTQYF,TGTGCCAGCAGCTTCAGGGGGTTCGCAGATACGCAGTATTTT
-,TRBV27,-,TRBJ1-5,CASSLQGGNQPQHF,TGTGCCAGCAGTCTACAGGGAGGTAATCAGCCCCAGCATTTT
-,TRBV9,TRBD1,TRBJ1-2,CASSAGDGQGSGGYTF,TGTGCCAGCAGCGCCGGGGACGGACAGGGGTCGGGTGGCTACACCTTC
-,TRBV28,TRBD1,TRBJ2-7,CASSLGDSSSYEQYF,TGTGCCAGCAGTTTAGGGGACAGCAGCTCCTACGAGCAGTACTTC
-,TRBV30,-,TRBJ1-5,CAWSVPAGNQPQHF,TGTGCCTGGAGTGTACCGGCTGGCAATCAGCCCCAGCATTTT
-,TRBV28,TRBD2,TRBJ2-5,CASSLQRGPVQETQYF,TGTGCCAGCAGTTTACAGCGGGGGCCCGTCCAAGAGACCCAGTACTTC
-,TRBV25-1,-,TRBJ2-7,CASSEFRHRVGEQYF,TGTGCCAGCAGTGAATTCCGCCACAGGGTAGGCGAGCAGTACTTC
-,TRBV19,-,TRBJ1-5,CASSIGASNQPQHF,TGTGCCAGTAGTATAGGGGCCAGCAATCAGCCCCAGCATTTT
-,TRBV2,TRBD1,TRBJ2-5,CASTIGTGGQETQYF,TGTGCCAGCACCATCGGGACAGGAGGTCAAGAGACCCAGTACTTC
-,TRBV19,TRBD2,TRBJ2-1,CASSIRTSGGNNEQFF,TGTGCCAGTAGTATTAGGACTAGCGGGGGGAACAATGAGCAGTTCTTC
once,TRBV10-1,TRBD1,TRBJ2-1,CASSYQGENNEQFF,TGCGCCAGCAGTTATCAGGGGGAGAACAATGAGCAGTTCTTC
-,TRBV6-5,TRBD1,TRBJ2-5,CASSYFRTGGDETQYF,TGTGCCAGCAGTTATTTTAGGACAGGGGGCGATGAGACCCAGTACTTC
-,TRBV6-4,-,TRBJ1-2,CASSDSSRGDNYGYTF,TGTGCCAGCAGTGACTCGAGTAGGGGGGACAACTATGGCTACACCTTC
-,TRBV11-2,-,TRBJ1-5,CASSLGQGSNQPQHF,TGTGCCAGCAGCTTGGGTCAGGGGAGCAATCAGCCCCAGCATTTT
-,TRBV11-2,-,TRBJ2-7,CASSFGRGPAWEQYF,TGTGCCAGCAGCTTCGGGCGGGGTCCCGCGTGGGAGCAGTACTTC
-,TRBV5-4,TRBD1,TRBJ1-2,CASSPRSLQGEDTF,TGTGCCAGCAGCCCGAGATCTCTACAGGGGGAGGACACCTTC
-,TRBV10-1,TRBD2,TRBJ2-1,CASSQAGGLSEQFF,TGCGCCAGCAGTCAAGCGGGAGGGCTGAGTGAGCAGTTCTTC
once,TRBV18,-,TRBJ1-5,CASSQSNQPQHF,TGTGCCAGCTCACAGTCCAATCAGCCCCAGCATTTT
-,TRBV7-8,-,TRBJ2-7,CASQDSSYEQYF,TGTGCCAGCCAGGACAGTTCCTACGAGCAGTACTTC
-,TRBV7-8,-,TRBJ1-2,CASSLAGRGREGYTF,TGTGCCAGCAGCTTAGCAGGACGGGGGCGCGAAGGCTACACCTTC
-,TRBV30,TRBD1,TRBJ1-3,CAWSVDRANGNTIYF,TGTGCCTGGAGTGTCGACAGGGCCAATGGAAACACCATATATTTT